These 6 T cell receptor beta chains share one sample of origin, sequenced in a study of cytomegalovirus exposure and HLA in healthy donors. Primers included in the PCR were 60 Vbeta and 13 Jbeta primers. This table comes from immunoSEQ multiplex PCR, and its TCRdb copy is limited to in-frame clones, with some not included. The sample contains roughly 120,000 clones, about 73% of which appear only once. Material for sequencing was PBMCs. The receptors shown here come from a woman between 40 and 50 years old in good health and CMV-seronegative.

The CDR3 region has the DNA TGCGCCAGCAGCTTGGACGTAGGGGATGACATTCAGTACTTC. Translation gives CASSLDVGDDIQYF. V usage is TRBV5-1 and J usage is TRBJ2-4, with D possibly being TRBD1 (5 bases). The CDR3 spans 14 residues. Per germline, CDR1 SGHRS and CDR2 YFSETQ. Trimming took off 0 bases at V and 8 bases at J, with 12 bases between the two ends.

CDR3 region: CAWAGQYEQYF. CDR3 nucleotide sequence: TGTGCCTGGGCGGGACAGTACGAGCAGTACTTC. The chain carries TRBV30 and TRBJ2-7; tentative D call: TRBD1 (7 bases). The CDR3 has 11 amino acids. Germline V gives CDR1 GTSNPN, CDR2 SVGIG (reference sequence). Between the trimmed V and J ends, which lost 5 bases and 4 bases, there was a span of 9 bases.

Of note for this clone: One end of the junction is discordant with germline, which a read error may explain. The rearrangement uses TRBV7-9 and TRBJ1-3; TRBD1 matches 8 bases. The CDR3 is made up of 16 amino acids. Germline CDR1 is SEHNR and CDR2 is FQNEAQ (reference sequence). As DNA, the CDR3 is TGTGCCAGCAGCCTAGCCTCTGACAGGGGAAAAAACACCATATATTTT. Its translation is CASSLASDRGKNTIYF. The whole variable domain, filled in from reference TRBV7-9 and TRBJ1-3, reads DTGVSQNPRHKITKRGQNVTFRCDPISEHNRLYWYRQTLGQGPEFLTYFQNEAQLEKSRLLSDRFSAERPKGSFSTLEIQRTEQGDSAMYLCASSLASDRGKNTIYFGEGSWLTVV.

The rearrangement joins TRBV7-2 to TRBJ2-7; 11 bases line up with TRBD2. The trim removed 11 bases at V and 4 bases at J, leaving 7 bases unmatched. Germline CDR1 is SGHTA and CDR2 is FQGNSA. There are 13 residues in the CDR3. In DNA, the CDR3 is TGTGCCGTAACTAGCGGGGGTTTGTACGAGCAGTACTTC. Amino acids: CAVTSGGLYEQYF. Complete variable domain (other parts from reference TRBV7-2 and TRBJ2-7): GAGVSQSPSNKVTEKGKDVELRCDPISGHTALYWYRQSLGQGLEFLIYFQGNSAPDKSGLPSDRFSAERTGGSVSTLTIQRTQQEDSAVYLCAVTSGGLYEQYFGPGTRLTVT.

This clone has a single count. This sequence joins TRBV10-3 and TRBJ2-7; tentatively, D is TRBD2 (5 bases). Germline V gene sequence: CDR1 ENHRY, CDR2 SYGVKD. The CDR3 length is 16 residues. Trimming cost V 3 bases and J 1 base, with 16 bases left between them. The CDR3 coding sequence is TGTGCCATCAGTGATAGTAAGGGAGTACTATCCTACGAGCAGTACTTC. Residues: CAISDSKGVLSYEQYF.

This clone is a singleton in its sample. The chain recombines TRBV5-1 with TRBJ2-1; 7 positions agree with TRBD1. The length of the CDR3 is 17 residues. Unmatched junction bases numbered 13, after V lost 5 bases and J lost 2 bases. CDR1 SGHRS and CDR2 YFSETQ come from the germline V gene. The DNA of the CDR3 is TGCGCCAGCAGATTAACAACAGGGGCTGAGACCTACAATGAGCAGTTCTTC. Protein sequence: CASRLTTGAETYNEQFF. Using reference TRBV5-1 and TRBJ2-1 for the parts outside the CDR3, the full variable domain is KAGVTQTPRYLIKTRGQQVTLSCSPISGHRSVSWYQQTPGQGLQFLFEYFSETQRNKGNFPGRFSGRQFSNSRSEMNVSTLELGDSALYLCASRLTTGAETYNEQFFGPGTRLTVL.